This record concerns one T cell receptor beta chain sequence. What it binds is unknown. The authors generated TCR beta cDNA through 5'RACE template switching with UMIs. From the 5' RACE reads, TCRdb lists one entry per CDR3 protein and no DNA. The sample totals fewer than 200,000 distinct CDR3 sequences. The CDR3 loop spans 15 amino acids. CDR1 is SGHVS, CDR2 FQNEAQ, per germline. This specimen belongs to a study of T cells expressing NK-cell markers. Study outcomes and limitations: The study found these clonotypes also leading the CD3+CD56-NKG2C+ fraction in a handful of donors.

Sequenced sample: blood T cells: a sorted CD56 or NKG2C T cell subset, CD4+ or CD8+ T cells, or bulk PBMC T cells (not recorded which). The TCR comes from a woman aged 18 to 75 in good health. The V call is TRBV7-8, the J call TRBJ1-1; absent DNA, TCRdb's TRBD1 call cannot be checked. CDR3 amino acids: CASSLIVGSGTEAFF.